This T cell receptor (beta chain) comes out of a study of somatic mutations in cytotoxic T cells in rheumatoid arthritis. This clone was recorded once. Clones were read by immunoSEQ multiplex PCR, and TCRdb kept only the in-frame ones, dropping some. The sample contains about 14,000 clones, about 90% of which appear only once. This CDR3 region has 14 residues. With 4 bases removed from V and 6 bases from J, the gap between germline ends came to 16 bases. Per germline, CDR1 MGHRA and CDR2 YSYEKL. This receptor was obtained from a man aged 65-85 years with rheumatoid arthritis. V gene TRBV4-1 combines with J gene TRBJ2-7; no definite D call. Sequenced sample: CD4+ T cells sorted from blood. The DNA of the CDR3 is TGCGCCAGCAGCCGTTTGGCTAAAGCTAGCGAGCAGTACTTC. Encoded protein: CASSRLAKASEQYF.